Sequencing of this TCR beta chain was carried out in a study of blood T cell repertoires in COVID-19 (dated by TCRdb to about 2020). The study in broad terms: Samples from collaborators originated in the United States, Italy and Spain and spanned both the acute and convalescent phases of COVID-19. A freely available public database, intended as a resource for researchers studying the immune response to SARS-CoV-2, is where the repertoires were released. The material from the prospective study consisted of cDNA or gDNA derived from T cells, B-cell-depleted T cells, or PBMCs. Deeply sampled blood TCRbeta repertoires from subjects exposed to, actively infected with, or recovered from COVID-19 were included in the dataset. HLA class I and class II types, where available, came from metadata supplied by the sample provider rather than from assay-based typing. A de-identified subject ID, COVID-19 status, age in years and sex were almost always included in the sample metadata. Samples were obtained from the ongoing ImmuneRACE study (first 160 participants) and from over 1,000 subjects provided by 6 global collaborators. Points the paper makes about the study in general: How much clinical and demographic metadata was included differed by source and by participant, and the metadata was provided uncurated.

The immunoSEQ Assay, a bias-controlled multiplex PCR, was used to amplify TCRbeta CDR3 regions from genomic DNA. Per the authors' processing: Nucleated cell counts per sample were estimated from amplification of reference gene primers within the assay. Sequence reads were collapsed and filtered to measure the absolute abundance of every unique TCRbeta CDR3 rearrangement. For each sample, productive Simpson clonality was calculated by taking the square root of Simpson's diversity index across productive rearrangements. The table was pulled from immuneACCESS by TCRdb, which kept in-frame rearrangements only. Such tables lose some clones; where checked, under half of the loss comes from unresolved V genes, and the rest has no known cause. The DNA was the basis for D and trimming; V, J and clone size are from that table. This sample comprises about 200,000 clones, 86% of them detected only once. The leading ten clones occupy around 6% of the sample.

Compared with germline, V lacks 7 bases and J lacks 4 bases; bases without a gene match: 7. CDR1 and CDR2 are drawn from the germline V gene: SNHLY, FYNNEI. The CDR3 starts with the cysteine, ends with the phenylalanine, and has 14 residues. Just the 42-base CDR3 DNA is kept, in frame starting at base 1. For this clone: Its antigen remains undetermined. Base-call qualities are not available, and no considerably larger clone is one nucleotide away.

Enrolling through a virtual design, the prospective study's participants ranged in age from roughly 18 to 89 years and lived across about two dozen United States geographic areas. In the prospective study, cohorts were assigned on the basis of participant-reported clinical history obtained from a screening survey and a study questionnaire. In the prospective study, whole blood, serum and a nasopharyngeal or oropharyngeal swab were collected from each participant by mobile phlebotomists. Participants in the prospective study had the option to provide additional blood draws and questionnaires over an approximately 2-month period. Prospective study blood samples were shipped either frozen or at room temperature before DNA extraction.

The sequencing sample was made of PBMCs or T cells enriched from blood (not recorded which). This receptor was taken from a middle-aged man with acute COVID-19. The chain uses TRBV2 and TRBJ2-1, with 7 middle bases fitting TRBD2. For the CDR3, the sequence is CASTLAAQYNEQFF. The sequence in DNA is TGTGCCAGCACTCTAGCGGCCCAGTACAATGAGCAGTTCTTC. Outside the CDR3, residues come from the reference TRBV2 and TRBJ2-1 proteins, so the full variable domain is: EPEVTQTPSHQVTQMGQEVILRCVPISNHLYFYWYRQILGQKVEFLVSFYNNEISEKSEIFDDQFSVERPDGSNFTLKIRSTKLEDSAMYFCASTLAAQYNEQFFGPGTRLTVL.